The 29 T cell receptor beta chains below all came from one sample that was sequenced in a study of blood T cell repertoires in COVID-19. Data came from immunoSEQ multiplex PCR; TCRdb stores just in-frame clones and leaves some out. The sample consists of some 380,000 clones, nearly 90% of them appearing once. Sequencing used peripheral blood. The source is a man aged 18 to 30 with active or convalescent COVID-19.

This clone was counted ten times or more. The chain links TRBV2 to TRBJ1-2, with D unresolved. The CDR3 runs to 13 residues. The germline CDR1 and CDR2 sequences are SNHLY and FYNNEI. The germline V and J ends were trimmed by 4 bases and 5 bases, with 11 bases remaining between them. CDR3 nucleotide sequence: TGTGCCAGCAGTGTACGGGCGGGGTATGGCTACACCTTC. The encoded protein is CASSVRAGYGYTF.

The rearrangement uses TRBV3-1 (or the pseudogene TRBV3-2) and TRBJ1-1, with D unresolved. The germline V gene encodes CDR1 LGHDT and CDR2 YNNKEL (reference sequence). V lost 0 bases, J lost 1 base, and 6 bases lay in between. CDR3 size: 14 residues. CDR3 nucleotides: TGTGCCAGCAGCCAAGAGACGGGGAACACTGAAGCTTTCTTT. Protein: CASSQETGNTEAFF.

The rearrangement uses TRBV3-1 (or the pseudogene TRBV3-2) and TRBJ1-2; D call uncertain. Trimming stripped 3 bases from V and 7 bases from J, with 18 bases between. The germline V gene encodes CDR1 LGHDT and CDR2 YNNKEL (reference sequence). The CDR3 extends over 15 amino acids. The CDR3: CASSHIDVQLSGYTF. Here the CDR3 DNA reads TGTGCCAGCAGCCACATAGATGTACAGCTATCTGGCTACACCTTC.

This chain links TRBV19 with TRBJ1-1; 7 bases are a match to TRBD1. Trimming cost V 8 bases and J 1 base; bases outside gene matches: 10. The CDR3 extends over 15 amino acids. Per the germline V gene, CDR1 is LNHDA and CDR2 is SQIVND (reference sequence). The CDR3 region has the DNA TGTGCCAGTTCAATTCCGGGACAGAAGAACACTGAAGCTTTCTTT. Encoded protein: CASSIPGQKNTEAFF. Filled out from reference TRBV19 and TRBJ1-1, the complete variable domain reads DGGITQSPKYLFRKEGQNVTLSCEQNLNHDAMYWYRQDPGQGLRLIYYSQIVNDFQKGDIAEGYSVSREKKESFPLTVTSAQKNPTAFYLCASSIPGQKNTEAFFGQGTRLTVV.

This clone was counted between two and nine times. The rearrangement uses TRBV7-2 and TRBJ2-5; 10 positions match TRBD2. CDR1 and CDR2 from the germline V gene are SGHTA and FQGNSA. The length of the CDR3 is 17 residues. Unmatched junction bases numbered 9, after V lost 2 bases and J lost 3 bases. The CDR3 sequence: CASSLSSGRALEETQYF. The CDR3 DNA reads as TGTGCCAGCAGCTTATCAAGCGGGAGGGCCTTAGAAGAGACCCAGTACTTC.

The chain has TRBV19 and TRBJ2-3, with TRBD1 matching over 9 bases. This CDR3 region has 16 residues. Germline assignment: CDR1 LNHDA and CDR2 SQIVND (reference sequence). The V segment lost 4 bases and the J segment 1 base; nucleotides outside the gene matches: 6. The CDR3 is CASSTRGQGRTDTQYF. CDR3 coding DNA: TGTGCCAGTAGTACCCGAGGACAGGGGCGCACAGATACGCAGTATTTT.

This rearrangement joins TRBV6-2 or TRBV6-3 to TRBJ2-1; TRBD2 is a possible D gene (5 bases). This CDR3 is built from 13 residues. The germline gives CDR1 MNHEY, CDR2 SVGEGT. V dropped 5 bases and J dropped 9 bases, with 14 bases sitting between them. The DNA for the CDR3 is TGTGCCAGCAGTGAGGGCGAATGGGGTGAGCAGTTCTTC. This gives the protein CASSEGEWGEQFF.

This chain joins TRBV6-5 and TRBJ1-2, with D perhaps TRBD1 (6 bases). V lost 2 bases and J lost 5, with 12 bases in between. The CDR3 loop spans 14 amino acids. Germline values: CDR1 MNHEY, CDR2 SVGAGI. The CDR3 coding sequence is TGTGCCAGCAGTTACCAAACAGGGTCGTATGGCTACACCTTC. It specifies CASSYQTGSYGYTF.

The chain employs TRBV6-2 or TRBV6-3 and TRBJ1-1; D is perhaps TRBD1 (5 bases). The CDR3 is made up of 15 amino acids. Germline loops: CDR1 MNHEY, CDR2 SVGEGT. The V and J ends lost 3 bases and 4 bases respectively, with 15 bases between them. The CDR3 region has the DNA TGTGCCAGCAGTTATCAGGCAGGGTTGGGCACTGAAGCTTTCTTT. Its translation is CASSYQAGLGTEAFF.

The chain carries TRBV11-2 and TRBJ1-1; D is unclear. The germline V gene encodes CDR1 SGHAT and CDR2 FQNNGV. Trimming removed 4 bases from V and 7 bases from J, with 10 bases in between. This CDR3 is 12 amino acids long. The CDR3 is CASSWRVGEAFF. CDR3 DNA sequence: TGTGCCAGCAGCTGGAGGGTGGGTGAAGCTTTCTTT.

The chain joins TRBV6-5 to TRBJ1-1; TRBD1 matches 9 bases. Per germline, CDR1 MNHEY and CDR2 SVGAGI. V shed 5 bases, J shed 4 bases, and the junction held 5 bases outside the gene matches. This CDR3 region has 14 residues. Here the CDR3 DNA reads TGTGCCAGCAGTAGAGACAGGGGGTCCACTGAAGCTTTCTTT. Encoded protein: CASSRDRGSTEAFF.

The CDR3 reads CASRTRATNEKLFF. The CDR3 DNA reads as TGTGCCAGCAGAACGAGGGCAACTAATGAAAAACTGTTTTTT. This chain joins TRBV6-5 and TRBJ1-4; no firm D call. The CDR3 is 14 amino acids. V lost 6 bases to trimming and J lost 0 bases, with 8 bases between them. Germline CDR1 MNHEY, CDR2 SVGAGI.

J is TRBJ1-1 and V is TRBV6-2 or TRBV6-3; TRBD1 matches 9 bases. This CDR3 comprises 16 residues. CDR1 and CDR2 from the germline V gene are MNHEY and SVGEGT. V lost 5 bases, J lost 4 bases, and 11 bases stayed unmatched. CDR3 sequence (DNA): TGTGCCAGCAGTACAGGGGGCGGCTGGGGGAGCACTGAAGCTTTCTTT. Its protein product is CASSTGGGWGSTEAFF.

Written as DNA, the CDR3 is TGTGCCAGCTCACCACTGGCGGGAGGGCGTACCTACAATGAGCAGTTCTTC. Translation: CASSPLAGGRTYNEQFF. The genes are TRBV18 and TRBJ2-1; 9 bases fit TRBD2. This CDR3 is built from 17 residues. J gave up 2 bases and V 1 base, and 6 bases lay outside the gene matches. CDR1 KGHSH and CDR2 LQKENI come from the germline V gene.

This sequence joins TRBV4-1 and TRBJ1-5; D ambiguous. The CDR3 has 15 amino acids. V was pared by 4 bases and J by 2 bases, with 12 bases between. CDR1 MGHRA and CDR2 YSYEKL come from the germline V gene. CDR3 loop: CASSPQKDGNQPQHF. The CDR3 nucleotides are TGCGCCAGCAGCCCCCAGAAAGATGGCAATCAGCCCCAGCATTTT.

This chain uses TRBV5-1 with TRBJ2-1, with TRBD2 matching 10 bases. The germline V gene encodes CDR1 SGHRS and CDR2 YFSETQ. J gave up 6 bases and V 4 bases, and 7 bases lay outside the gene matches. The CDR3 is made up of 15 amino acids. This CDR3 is CASSQTSGWSNEQFF. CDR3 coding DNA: TGCGCCAGCAGCCAGACTAGCGGGTGGTCCAATGAGCAGTTCTTC.

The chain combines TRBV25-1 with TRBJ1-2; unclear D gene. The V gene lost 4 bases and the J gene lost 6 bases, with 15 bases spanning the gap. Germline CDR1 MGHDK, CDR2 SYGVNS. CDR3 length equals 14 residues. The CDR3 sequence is CASSASYPLHGYTF. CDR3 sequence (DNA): TGTGCCAGCAGTGCCTCCTACCCGCTTCATGGCTACACCTTC.

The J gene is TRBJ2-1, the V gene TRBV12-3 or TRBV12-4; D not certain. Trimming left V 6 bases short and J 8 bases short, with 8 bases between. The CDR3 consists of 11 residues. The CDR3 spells CASRLSHEQFF. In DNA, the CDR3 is TGTGCCAGCAGACTATCCCATGAGCAGTTCTTC.

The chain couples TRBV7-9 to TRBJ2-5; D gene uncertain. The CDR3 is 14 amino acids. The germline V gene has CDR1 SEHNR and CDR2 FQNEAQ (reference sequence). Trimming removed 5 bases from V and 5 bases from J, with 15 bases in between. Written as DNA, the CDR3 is TGTGCCAGCAGCCCCGAGTCTTCGTGGGAGACCCAGTACTTC. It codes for CASSPESSWETQYF.

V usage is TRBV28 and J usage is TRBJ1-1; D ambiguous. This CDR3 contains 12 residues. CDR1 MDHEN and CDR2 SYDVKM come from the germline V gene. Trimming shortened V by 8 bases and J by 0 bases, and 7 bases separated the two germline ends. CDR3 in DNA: TGTGCCAGCGGCACAGTGAACACTGAAGCTTTCTTT. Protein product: CASGTVNTEAFF.

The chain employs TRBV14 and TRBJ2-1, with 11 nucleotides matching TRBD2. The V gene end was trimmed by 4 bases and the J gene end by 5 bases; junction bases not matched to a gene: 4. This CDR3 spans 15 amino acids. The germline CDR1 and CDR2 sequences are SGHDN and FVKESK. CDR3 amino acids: CASSPRLAGNNEQFF. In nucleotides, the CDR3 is TGTGCCAGCAGCCCCCGACTAGCGGGGAACAATGAGCAGTTCTTC.

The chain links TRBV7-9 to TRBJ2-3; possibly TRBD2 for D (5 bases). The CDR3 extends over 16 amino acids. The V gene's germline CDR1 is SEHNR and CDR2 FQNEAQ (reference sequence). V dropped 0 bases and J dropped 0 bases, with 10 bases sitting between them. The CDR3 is CASSLARGTSTDTQYF. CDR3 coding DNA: TGTGCCAGCAGCTTAGCCCGGGGTACTAGCACAGATACGCAGTATTTT.

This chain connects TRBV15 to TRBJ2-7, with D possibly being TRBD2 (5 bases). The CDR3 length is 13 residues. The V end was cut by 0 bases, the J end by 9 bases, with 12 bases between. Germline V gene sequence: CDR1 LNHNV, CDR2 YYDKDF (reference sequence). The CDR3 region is CATSRDLEGVQYF. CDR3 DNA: TGTGCCACCAGCAGAGATCTTGAGGGTGTGCAGTACTTC.

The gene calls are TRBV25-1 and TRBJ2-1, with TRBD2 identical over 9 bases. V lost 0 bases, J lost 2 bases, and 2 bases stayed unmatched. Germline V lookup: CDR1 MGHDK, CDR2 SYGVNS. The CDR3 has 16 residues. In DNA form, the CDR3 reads TGTGCCAGCAGTGAATATGGGACTAGCCCCTACAATGAGCAGTTCTTC. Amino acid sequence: CASSEYGTSPYNEQFF.

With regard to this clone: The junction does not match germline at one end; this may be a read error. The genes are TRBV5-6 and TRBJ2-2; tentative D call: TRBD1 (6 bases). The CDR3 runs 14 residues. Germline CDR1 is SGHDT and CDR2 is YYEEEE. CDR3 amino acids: CASSSTGNAGELFF. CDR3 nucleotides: TGTGCCAGCAGCTCAACAGGGAACGCCGGGGAGCTGTTTTTT.

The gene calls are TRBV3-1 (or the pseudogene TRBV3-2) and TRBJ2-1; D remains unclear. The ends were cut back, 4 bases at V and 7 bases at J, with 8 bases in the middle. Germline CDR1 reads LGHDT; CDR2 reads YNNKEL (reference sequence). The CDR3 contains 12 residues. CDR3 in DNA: TGTGCCAGCAGCCGAATAGAAAATGAGCAGTTCTTC. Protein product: CASSRIENEQFF.

The CDR3 protein is CASRVPTEMNTEAFF. The CDR3 bases are TGTGCCAGCAGAGTACCCACAGAGATGAACACTGAAGCTTTCTTT. The chain has TRBV2 and TRBJ1-1; D is unresolved. CDR1 SNHLY and CDR2 FYNNEI come from the germline V gene. The CDR3 sequence is 15 residues long. With 6 bases removed from V and 0 bases from J, the gap between germline ends came to 14 bases. Combining the CDR3 with reference TRBV2 and TRBJ1-1 gives the whole variable domain EPEVTQTPSHQVTQMGQEVILRCVPISNHLYFYWYRQILGQKVEFLVSFYNNEISEKSEIFDDQFSVERPDGSNFTLKIRSTKLEDSAMYFCASRVPTEMNTEAFFGQGTRLTVV.

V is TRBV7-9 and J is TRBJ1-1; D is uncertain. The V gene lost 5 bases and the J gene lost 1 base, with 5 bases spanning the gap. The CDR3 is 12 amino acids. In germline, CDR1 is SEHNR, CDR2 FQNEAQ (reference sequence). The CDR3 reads CASSPRNTEAFF. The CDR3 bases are TGTGCCAGCAGCCCGAGGAACACTGAAGCTTTCTTT.

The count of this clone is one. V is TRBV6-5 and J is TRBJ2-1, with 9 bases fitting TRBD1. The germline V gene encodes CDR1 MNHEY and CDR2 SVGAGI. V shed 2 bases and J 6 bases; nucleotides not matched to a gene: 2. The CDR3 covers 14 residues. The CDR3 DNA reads TGTGCCAGCAGTTACCGGGACAGGGTCAATGAGCAGTTCTTC. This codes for CASSYRDRVNEQFF.